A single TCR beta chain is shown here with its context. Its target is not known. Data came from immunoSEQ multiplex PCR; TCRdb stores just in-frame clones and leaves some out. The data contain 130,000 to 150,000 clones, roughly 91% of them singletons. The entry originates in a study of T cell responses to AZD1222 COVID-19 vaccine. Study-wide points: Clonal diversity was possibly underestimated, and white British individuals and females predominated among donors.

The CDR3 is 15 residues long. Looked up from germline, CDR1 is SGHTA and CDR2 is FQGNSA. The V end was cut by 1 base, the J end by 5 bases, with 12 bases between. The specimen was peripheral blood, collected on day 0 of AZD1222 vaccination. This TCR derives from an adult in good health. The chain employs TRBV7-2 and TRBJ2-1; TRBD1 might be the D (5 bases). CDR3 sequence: CASSLVKGWDNEQFF. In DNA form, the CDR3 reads TGTGCCAGCAGCTTAGTAAAGGGGTGGGACAATGAGCAGTTCTTC.